This T cell receptor beta chain was profiled in a study of shared clonotypes between healthy human individuals (dated by TCRdb to about 2020). Some background on the complete study: The cohort included a few men and a couple of women between 18 and 49 years of age. For each donor, three plates each were used for CD4 naive and CD4 memory, two plates were used for CD8 naive, and one plate was used for CD8 memory. To estimate repertoire size and how much clonotype sharing occurs between individuals, the study deeply sequenced the blood TCR repertoires of a handful of healthy adults. Different laboratories and diverse techniques were used to prepare libraries and sequence TCR repertoires, to increase sequencing depth and limit assay-specific biases. Each donor's leukapheresis produced roughly between about 0.9 and 9.5 billion PBMCs. On the study overall, not on this receptor specifically: Sharing across a few donors was observed for about 4.8% of naive CD4, around 3.5% of naive CD8, 2% to 2.5% of memory CD4, and 0.4% of memory CD8 clonotypes. Sampling was restricted to blood, and TCR repertoires in tissues likely differ from the TCR repertoires found in blood. Pairwise subsampling indicated that sequencing depth was expected to affect the degree of clonotype sharing among donors. Incomplete sequencing was indicated by rarefaction of sorted-subset datasets, despite the large sequencing depth. Clonotypes shared by all four sorted-subset donors showed higher generation probabilities than non-shared clonotypes. Because the study included only a small number of donors, the genetic and exposure-history diversity represented was limited. Larger estimated clonotype richness was generally found for naive subsets than for memory subsets.

CD8 naive samples were obtained by positive selection for CCR7 among CD45RO-negative cells, yielding a CD45RA+CCR7+ population from which TemRA cells were excluded. The donors were healthy, HIV-negative adults who had no recently reported acute infections or vaccinations. All donors were Caucasian adults living in Nashville, Tennessee, USA. Blood was obtained by leukapheresis, after which PBMCs were separated by Ficoll-Histopaque density gradient centrifugation and cryopreserved in liquid nitrogen vapor phase. Analytical flow cytometry was used to check the purity and quantity of every magnetically sorted T cell population. From each sorted fraction, genomic DNA was isolated and quantified by UV absorbance on a Nanodrop 2000c. Using the deep immunoSEQ assay, TCR CDR3 regions were amplified from genomic DNA by multiplex PCR. Extracted genomic DNA from each cell subset was distributed evenly across all wells of several immunoSEQ 96-well plates, and each plate was treated as a replicate. Each replicate PCR for sorted subsets received roughly 0.2 ug genomic DNA, equal to roughly 30,000 T cell genomes. Purified libraries were measured with a Qubit 3.0 fluorometer, size-checked on a Bioanalyzer 2100, and measured again with the KAPA Library Quantification kit. Each immunoSEQ 96-well plate was sequenced on its own single-read 150-cycle Illumina NextSeq 550 flow cell. As for how the authors treated the data: Because the immunoSEQ output held only junctional sequences and lacked quality scores, the filtering could not match the filtering applied to full-length reads. Sequences were annotated with PyIR, a Python wrapper for IgBLAST v1.9, using IMGT germline references to assign V/J genes and CDR3. Reads were filtered out if the reads had weak V/J assignments (E-value above 1e-6), no CDR3, stop codons, out-of-frame junctions, or ambiguous translated residues. V3J clonotypes were defined by identical inferred V gene, J gene, and CDR3 amino acid sequence. Percentage overlap between repertoires was computed as shared unique clonotypes divided by the size of the smaller repertoire. Richness of each repertoire was evaluated using RTK rarefaction, the Chao1 estimator, and Recon v2.1 estimates of unobserved clonotypes. Generation probabilities were computed with OLGA for all TCRbeta clonotypes obtained by the gDNA method from a few donors. TCRdb obtained this table from immuneACCESS and retained in-frame rearrangements with V and J assigned. These tables miss some clones; where compared with another copy, unresolved V genes account for less than half of the shortfall, and the remainder is unexplained. That table supplies the V and J calls and clone size; D and trimming were determined from the DNA. The sample table shows just over 2,000,000 clones, and approximately 95% are seen once. The top ten constitute about 1.1% of the sample.

To note about this clone: It has no known antigen specificity. Base qualities are missing; no much larger clone stands one base away.

V was cut back by 3 bases and J by 2 bases, leaving a gap of 16 bases between them. The germline V gene provides CDR1 SGDLS and CDR2 YYNGEE. From the cysteine through the phenylalanine, the CDR3 covers 16 amino acids. The retained sequence is limited to the CDR3, 48 bases, with the frame set at the first base. This clonotype was obtained from a man between 18 and 35 years old in good health. The chain is encoded by TRBV9 joined to TRBJ2-3, with TRBD2 perhaps the D gene, on 5 matching bases. The specimen was naive CD8+ T cells sorted from blood. The cell subset or site label on this specimen signifies: CD45RA+CCR7+. CDR3 region: CASSANLLGYTDTQYF. The sequenced DNA: TGTGCCAGCAGCGCCAACCTACTAGGGTACACAGATACGCAGTATTTT.